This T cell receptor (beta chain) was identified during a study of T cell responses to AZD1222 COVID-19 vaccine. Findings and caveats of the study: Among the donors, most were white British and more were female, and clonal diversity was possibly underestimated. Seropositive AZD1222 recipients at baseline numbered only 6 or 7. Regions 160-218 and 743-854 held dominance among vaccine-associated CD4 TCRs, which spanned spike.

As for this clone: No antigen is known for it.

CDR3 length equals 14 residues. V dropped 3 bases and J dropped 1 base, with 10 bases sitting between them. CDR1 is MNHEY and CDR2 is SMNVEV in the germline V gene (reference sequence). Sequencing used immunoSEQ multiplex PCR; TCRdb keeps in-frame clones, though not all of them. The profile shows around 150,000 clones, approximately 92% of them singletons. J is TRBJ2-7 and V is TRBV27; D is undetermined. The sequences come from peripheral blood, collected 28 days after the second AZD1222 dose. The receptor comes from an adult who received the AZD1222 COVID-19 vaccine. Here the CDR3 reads CASSFSVESYEQYF. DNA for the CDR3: TGTGCCAGCAGTTTTTCCGTAGAATCCTACGAGCAGTACTTC.